Below are 29 T cell receptor beta chains sequenced from a single sample in a study of blood T cell repertoires in COVID-19 (TCRdb year 2020). Libraries were constructed by the immunoSEQ multiplex PCR assay. In its TCRdb copy, this immuneACCESS table keeps in-frame sequences only and misses some clones. Where compared with another copy, unresolved V genes explain less than half of these, and the others have no known cause. This sample has roughly 200,000 clones in its table, and roughly 90% of those were observed once. The leading ten clones occupy around 1.6% of the sample. The sample comprised peripheral blood. The receptors derive from a man younger than 30 with active or convalescent COVID-19.

The chain uses TRBV6-5 and TRBJ2-7; D is possibly TRBD2 (6 bases). The CDR3 extends over 15 amino acids. V lost 2 bases and J lost 6, with 17 bases in between. CDR1 MNHEY and CDR2 SVGAGI come from the germline V gene. CDR3 sequence: CASSYRFGTGLEQYF. CDR3 DNA sequence: TGTGCCAGCAGTTACCGGTTCGGGACTGGACTCGAGCAGTACTTC.

The chain employs TRBV7-2 and TRBJ1-1; D is ambiguous. The V end was cut by 2 bases, the J end by 1 base, with 8 bases between. This CDR3 has 14 amino acids. The germline CDR1 and CDR2 sequences are SGHTA and FQGNSA. This CDR3 reads CASSLFAENTEAFF. The CDR3 coding sequence is TGTGCCAGCAGCTTATTCGCAGAGAACACTGAAGCTTTCTTT.

The rearrangement joins TRBV7-2 to TRBJ2-3; TRBD2 agrees at 9 bases. Germline V CDR1 and CDR2: SGHTA, FQGNSA. V dropped 5 bases and J dropped 3; count of bases not matched to a gene: 9. The CDR3 is 16 residues long. CDR3 sequence: CASSPQGGRGTDTQYF. The CDR3 DNA reads TGTGCCAGCAGCCCCCAGGGCGGGAGGGGGACAGATACGCAGTATTTT.

This sequence joins TRBV6-5 and TRBJ1-2, with a possible D match to TRBD1 (5 bases). V was clipped by 2 bases and J by 4 bases, with 5 bases between them. The length of the CDR3 is 12 residues. CDR1 is MNHEY and CDR2 is SVGAGI in the germline V gene. The CDR3 protein is CASSYDSYGYTF. The DNA of the CDR3 is TGTGCCAGCAGTTACGACAGCTATGGCTACACCTTC.

This clone was observed a few times. The rearrangement links TRBV7-2 to TRBJ1-6, with a possible D match to TRBD1 (6 bases). The CDR3 extends over 14 amino acids. Trimming took 4 bases from V and 6 from J, leaving 10 bases between them. CDR1 is SGHTA, CDR2 FQGNSA, per germline. The CDR3 here is CASSWDNPNSPLHF. CDR3 nucleotides: TGTGCCAGCAGCTGGGACAACCCTAATTCACCCCTCCACTTT.

This chain links TRBV18 with TRBJ2-7; possible D gene TRBD2, 5 bases. This CDR3 is 15 amino acids long. V lost 2 bases and J 6 bases, leaving 17 bases between the germline ends. The germline gives CDR1 KGHSH, CDR2 LQKENI. CDR3 sequence (DNA): TGTGCCAGCTCACCATCATCAGATAGGGCGGGCGAGCAGTACTTC. This codes for CASSPSSDRAGEQYF.

This clone was seen a handful of times. J is TRBJ1-2 and V is TRBV19, with a tentative D call TRBD1 (6 bases). Looked up from germline, CDR1 is LNHDA and CDR2 is SQIVND (reference sequence). V dropped 0 bases and J dropped 6 bases, with 14 bases sitting between them. This CDR3 contains 15 residues. CDR3 in DNA: TGTGCCAGTAGTATAGAAGGCAGGGGACACGATGGCTACACCTTC. It translates to CASSIEGRGHDGYTF.

The J gene is TRBJ2-5, the V gene TRBV15, with D hard to call. V was trimmed by 5 bases and J by 6 bases, leaving 10 bases between them. In germline, CDR1 is LNHNV, CDR2 YYDKDF (reference sequence). The CDR3 consists of 12 residues. CDR3 loop: CATSWASQTQYF. CDR3 nucleotides: TGTGCCACCAGCTGGGCGAGCCAGACCCAGTACTTC.

The chain uses TRBV7-9 and TRBJ1-1; D not certain. The CDR3 contains 14 residues. Trimming took off 1 base at V and 4 bases at J, with 10 bases between the two ends. Germline CDR1 and CDR2: SEHNR and FQNEAQ (reference sequence). Written as DNA, the CDR3 is TGTGCCAGCAGCTTAGGAGGGCTGGGCACTGAAGCTTTCTTT. The encoded protein is CASSLGGLGTEAFF.

As concerns this clone: Its ends do not fully match the called genes, so a read error is possible. DNA of the CDR3: TGTGCTAGCAGCTTGAGCAGCGGGAGTAGAGAGACCCAGTACTTC. Residues: CASSLSSGSRETQYF. V usage is TRBV7-7 and J usage is TRBJ2-5, with TRBD2 identical over 8 bases. This CDR3 has 15 residues. CDR1 SSHAT and CDR2 FNYEAQ come from the germline V gene (reference sequence). Based on the CDR3 plus reference TRBV7-7 and TRBJ2-5, the full variable domain is GAGVSQSPRYKVTKRGQDVTLRCDPISSHATLYWYQQALGQGPEFLTYFNYEAQPDKSGLPSDRFSAERPEGSISTLTIQRTEQRDSAMYRCASSLSSGSRETQYFGPGTRLLVL.

CDR3 sequence: CASSLEEGAVNTEAFF. CDR3 bases: TGCGCCAGCAGCTTGGAGGAGGGGGCTGTGAACACTGAAGCTTTCTTT. This chain uses TRBV5-1 with TRBJ1-1, with 7 nucleotides matching TRBD1. The V and J ends lost 0 bases and 0 bases, in that order; junction bases with no gene match: 5. The length of the CDR3 is 16 residues. Germline V gene lookup returns CDR1 SGHRS and CDR2 YFSETQ.

V gene TRBV6-6 combines with J gene TRBJ2-3, with 7 bases lining up with TRBD1. The junction had 8 bases not matched to a gene; V was cut back by 6 bases and J by 2 bases. CDR1 MNHNY and CDR2 SVGAGI come from the germline V gene (reference sequence). The CDR3 totals 15 residues. In DNA form, the CDR3 reads TGTGCCAGCAGGAATACAGGGGAAGTCACAGATACGCAGTATTTT. The encoded protein is CASRNTGEVTDTQYF.

The J gene is TRBJ2-1, the V gene TRBV7-6; D is ambiguous. The CDR3 contains 15 residues. Trimming took off 5 bases at V and 5 bases at J, with 16 bases between the two ends. CDR1 is SGHVS and CDR2 is FNYEAQ in the germline V gene. In DNA, the CDR3 is TGTGCCAGCAGCCTTCGAGAGGTCATAGACAATGAGCAGTTCTTC. Translating gives CASSLREVIDNEQFF.

The rearrangement links TRBV5-6 to TRBJ1-6; TRBD1 matches 7 bases. V was pared by 2 bases and J by 6 bases, with 11 bases of the junction left unmatched. CDR1 is SGHDT and CDR2 is YYEEEE in the germline V gene. The CDR3 has 17 amino acids. The CDR3 region is CASSFARGPGGNSPLHF. The CDR3 DNA is TGTGCCAGCAGCTTCGCTCGGGGGCCAGGGGGTAATTCACCCCTCCACTTT.

Worth noting for this clone: Other DNA sequences in this sample translate to the same CDR3. The chain's CDR3 is CASSPGVDYGYTF. DNA of the CDR3: TGTGCCAGCAGTCCAGGGGTTGACTATGGCTACACCTTC. This chain links TRBV6-5 with TRBJ1-2; D perhaps matches TRBD1 (6 bases). This CDR3 has 13 residues. Germline V lookup: CDR1 MNHEY, CDR2 SVGAGI. With 5 bases removed from V and 3 bases from J, the gap between germline ends came to 10 bases.

The CDR3 DNA reads as TGTGCCAGCAGCTTAGTGGGGAGAAGCTATGGCTACACCTTC. Translation gives CASSLVGRSYGYTF. The chain carries TRBV7-2 and TRBJ1-2; D gene ambiguous. Germline V CDR1 and CDR2: SGHTA, FQGNSA. Trimming removed 1 base from V and 4 bases from J, with 10 bases in between. CDR3 length: 14 residues.

The chain uses TRBV7-8 and TRBJ2-3; tentative D call: TRBD2 (6 bases). The germline V gene has CDR1 SGHVS and CDR2 FQNEAQ. Trimming stripped 5 bases from V and 0 bases from J, with 18 bases between. The CDR3 loop spans 17 amino acids. The CDR3 loop is CASSPLAGPSSTDTQYF. CDR3 bases: TGTGCCAGCAGCCCCTTGGCGGGGCCGTCTAGCACAGATACGCAGTATTTT.

This chain links TRBV13 with TRBJ2-1; TRBD2 might be the D (6 bases). V lost 7 bases and J lost 1, with 14 bases in between. Germline V gene data show CDR1 as PRHDT and CDR2 as FYEKMQ (reference sequence). This CDR3 region has 15 residues. The CDR3 DNA reads TGTGCCAGCACCACGAGGGGAGGTTCCTACAATGAGCAGTTCTTC. This codes for CASTTRGGSYNEQFF. Based on the CDR3 plus reference TRBV13 and TRBJ2-1, the full variable domain is AAGVIQSPRHLIKEKRETATLKCYPIPRHDTVYWYQQGPGQDPQFLISFYEKMQSDKGSIPDRFSAQQFSDYHSELNMSSLELGDSALYFCASTTRGGSYNEQFFGPGTRLTVL.

The chain couples TRBV25-1 to TRBJ1-2; D possibly corresponds to TRBD1 (5 bases). Germline values: CDR1 MGHDK, CDR2 SYGVNS. The CDR3 has 13 residues. Trimming left V 5 bases short and J 3 bases short, with 10 bases between. DNA for the CDR3: TGTGCCAGCAGTTCCCAGACAGACTATGGCTACACCTTC. Amino acid sequence: CASSSQTDYGYTF.

The chain recombines TRBV5-1 with TRBJ1-1; D is ambiguous. Germline CDR1 SGHRS, CDR2 YFSETQ. V lost 0 bases to trimming and J lost 4 bases, with 13 bases between them. This CDR3 has 15 residues. The chain's CDR3 is CASSLEGVGSTEAFF. CDR3 nucleotides: TGCGCCAGCAGCTTGGAAGGAGTAGGGAGCACTGAAGCTTTCTTT.

V is TRBV2 and J is TRBJ1-6, with unresolved D. V shed 6 bases and J shed 7 bases, with 10 bases lying between them. The CDR3 covers 13 residues. Germline CDR1 reads SNHLY; CDR2 reads FYNNEI. CDR3 DNA: TGTGCCAGCAGGACAAGACAAAATTCACCCCTCCACTTT. It translates to CASRTRQNSPLHF.

The chain uses TRBV19 and TRBJ2-3, with D tentatively TRBD1 (6 bases). From germline, CDR1 is LNHDA and CDR2 SQIVND (reference sequence). The CDR3 length is 14 residues. V lost 5 bases and J 6 bases, leaving 15 bases between the germline ends. The CDR3 DNA reads TGTGCCAGTAGTTCGGGGAGCAGGGGCGATACGCAGTATTTT. It yields the protein CASSSGSRGDTQYF.

This sequence joins TRBV4-2 and TRBJ1-1; 7 bases map to TRBD1. The germline CDR1 and CDR2 sequences are LGHNA and YNFKEQ. V shed 4 bases and J 1 base; nucleotides not matched to a gene: 6. The CDR3 length is 15 residues. CDR3 bases: TGTGCCAGCAGCCTTCAAGACAGGGCGAACACTGAAGCTTTCTTT. Protein product: CASSLQDRANTEAFF.

V is TRBV29-1 and J is TRBJ1-1, with D possibly matching TRBD1 (6 bases). CDR3 size: 13 residues. Trimming cost V 7 bases and J 1 base, with 13 bases left between them. The V gene's germline CDR1 is SQVTM and CDR2 ANQGSEA. The CDR3 DNA is TGCAGCGCCCAACTAGGGGGGAACACTGAAGCTTTCTTT. Translated: CSAQLGGNTEAFF.

V is TRBV18 and J is TRBJ2-1; D perhaps matches TRBD1 (5 bases). Germline assignment: CDR1 KGHSH and CDR2 LQKENI. V lost 3 bases and J lost 12, with 12 bases in between. This CDR3 is built from 12 residues. CDR3 amino acids: CASSPDTERQFF. CDR3 bases: TGTGCCAGCTCACCGGACACCGAGAGGCAGTTCTTC.

The chain couples TRBV29-1 to TRBJ1-2, with D uncertain. The CDR3 length is 11 residues. V lost 5 bases and J 7 bases, leaving 11 bases between the germline ends. CDR1 and CDR2 from the germline V gene are SQVTM and ANQGSEA. The CDR3 spells CSVPEGFGYTF. In DNA form, the CDR3 reads TGCAGCGTTCCCGAGGGTTTTGGCTACACCTTC.

This chain links TRBV3-1 (or the pseudogene TRBV3-2) with TRBJ2-1; 9 bases fit TRBD1. Germline assignment: CDR1 LGHDT and CDR2 YNNKEL (reference sequence). The CDR3 sequence is 16 residues long. Trimming took 0 bases from V and 7 from J; bases not matched to a gene: 7. The DNA of the CDR3 is TGTGCCAGCAGCCAAGACGTAGGACAGGGGAGAAATGAGCAGTTCTTC. This sequence encodes CASSQDVGQGRNEQFF.

CDR3 sequence reads: CASSFRSSTEAFF. The CDR3 DNA sequence: TGTGCCAGCAGCTTTCGAAGTAGCACTGAAGCTTTCTTT. The chain employs TRBV11-2 and TRBJ1-1; no definite D call. The length of the CDR3 is 13 residues. CDR1 and CDR2 from the germline V gene are SGHAT and FQNNGV. The V end lost 3 bases, the J end lost 4 bases, and 9 bases lay between the germline ends. The variable domain in full, completed from reference TRBV11-2 and TRBJ1-1, reads EAGVAQSPRYKIIEKRQSVAFWCNPISGHATLYWYQQILGQGPKLLIQFQNNGVVDDSQLPKDRFSAERLKGVDSTLKIQPAKLEDSAVYLCASSFRSSTEAFFGQGTRLTVV.

The chain combines TRBV2 with TRBJ1-1; D is possibly TRBD1 (5 bases). The CDR3 is made up of 14 amino acids. V lost 4 bases and J 4 bases, leaving 13 bases between the germline ends. The V gene's germline CDR1 is SNHLY and CDR2 FYNNEI. The DNA for the CDR3 is TGTGCCAGCAGTGTGAGGAGGGGAGGCACTGAAGCTTTCTTT. It is translated as CASSVRRGGTEAFF.